Presented here are 23 T cell receptor beta chains from one specimen sequenced in a study of OX40 agonist ivuxolimab in advanced cancers. TCRdb keeps only in-frame clones here, not all; method: immunoSEQ multiplex PCR. The table lists about 18,000 clones, about 88% of them singletons. This material consisted of CD4+ or CD8+ T cells sorted from blood, taken in a trial of the OX40 agonist ivuxolimab. These receptors all come from an adult with an advanced solid tumor such as melanoma, head and neck, liver or kidney cancer.

The V and J genes are TRBV27 and TRBJ1-1; D gene uncertain. The CDR3 length is 13 residues. CDR1 and CDR2 from the germline V gene are MNHEY and SMNVEV (reference sequence). Between the trimmed V and J ends, which lost 4 bases and 1 base, there was a span of 7 bases. CDR3 sequence (DNA): TGTGCCAGCAGTTATCGCCGGAACACTGAAGCTTTCTTT. Translated, it gives CASSYRRNTEAFF.

The chain employs TRBV21-1 and TRBJ1-1. TRBV21-1 is a pseudogene segment. The CDR3 totals 16 residues. The CDR3 loop reads CASSKKGAQLNTEAFF. Here the CDR3 DNA reads TGTGCCAGCAGCAAAAAGGGAGCACAACTGAACACTGAAGCTTTCTTT.

The chain couples TRBV29-1 to TRBJ2-7, with D possibly being TRBD2 (5 bases). V was clipped by 4 bases and J by 0 bases, with 10 bases between them. Germline CDR1 is SQVTM and CDR2 is ANQGSEA. The CDR3 contains 13 residues. CDR3 coding DNA: TGCAGCGTTGTACGGGGTAACTCCTACGAGCAGTACTTC. Its protein is CSVVRGNSYEQYF.

The chain joins TRBV11-2 to TRBJ2-1; TRBD2 might be the D (6 bases). Trimming removed 5 bases at V and 5 bases at J, with 16 bases between. CDR1 and CDR2 from the germline V gene are SGHAT and FQNNGV. The CDR3 runs 15 residues. For the CDR3, the DNA is TGTGCCAGCAGCCCGCGGCGGGGCTTGGACAATGAGCAGTTCTTC. Its translation: CASSPRRGLDNEQFF.

This clone showed up just a few times. This chain links TRBV19 with TRBJ2-7; 8 nucleotides align to TRBD2. V shed 3 bases, J shed 2 bases, and the junction held 6 bases outside the gene matches. The CDR3 extends over 15 amino acids. Germline CDR1 LNHDA, CDR2 SQIVND (reference sequence). This CDR3 reads CASSMVSGSPYEQYF. The CDR3 DNA reads as TGTGCCAGTAGTATGGTCAGCGGGAGCCCCTACGAGCAGTACTTC. The entire variable domain, with the rest obtained from reference TRBV19 and TRBJ2-7, is as follows: DGGITQSPKYLFRKEGQNVTLSCEQNLNHDAMYWYRQDPGQGLRLIYYSQIVNDFQKGDIAEGYSVSREKKESFPLTVTSAQKNPTAFYLCASSMVSGSPYEQYFGPGTRLTVT.

The genes are TRBV20-1 and TRBJ1-2; D is undetermined. This CDR3 is built from 10 residues. V lost 4 bases to trimming and J lost 0 bases, with 0 bases between them. Germline V lookup: CDR1 DFQATT, CDR2 SNEGSKA (reference sequence). CDR3 DNA sequence: TGCAGTGCTACTAACTATGGCTACACCTTC. As protein: CSATNYGYTF.

V and J are TRBV11-1 and TRBJ1-5; tentatively, D is TRBD1 (6 bases). Germline CDR1 and CDR2: SGHAT and FQDESV (reference sequence). The length of the CDR3 is 16 residues. The ends were cut back, 5 bases at V and 0 bases at J, with 14 bases in the middle. The CDR3 DNA is TGTGCCAGCAGCACTTGGACAGAAGATAGCAATCAGCCCCAGCATTTT. Protein: CASSTWTEDSNQPQHF.

The V gene is TRBV4-1, the J gene TRBJ1-4, with a tentative D call TRBD1 (5 bases). Trimming took 4 bases from V and 8 from J, leaving 17 bases between them. The CDR3 consists of 15 residues. Germline-derived CDR1 and CDR2 are MGHRA and YSYEKL. This chain's CDR3 is CASSPSGTQNEKLFF. CDR3 nucleotides: TGCGCCAGCAGCCCGTCCGGGACCCAAAACGAAAAACTGTTTTTT.

This clone was seen a single time. CDR3 region: CAWSVRAMGELFF. CDR3 in DNA: TGTGCCTGGAGTGTACGGGCGATGGGGGAGCTGTTTTTT. The chain carries TRBV30 and TRBJ2-2; D is ambiguous. Germline V gene lookup returns CDR1 GTSNPN and CDR2 SVGIG (reference sequence). CDR3 length equals 13 residues. V was clipped by 0 bases and J by 8 bases, with 10 bases between them.

The V call is TRBV13, the J call TRBJ2-7, with D perhaps matching TRBD2 (5 bases). This CDR3 contains 12 residues. V was pared by 6 bases and J by 6 bases, with 12 bases between. Germline loops: CDR1 PRHDT, CDR2 FYEKMQ (reference sequence). In DNA, the CDR3 is TGTGCCAGCAGGGGAACTAGGACCGAGCAGTACTTC. Translation: CASRGTRTEQYF.

The chain recombines TRBV7-6 with TRBJ2-1; D possibly matches TRBD1 or TRBD2 (5 bases each). Germline CDR1 reads SGHVS; CDR2 reads FNYEAQ. Trimming removed 3 bases at V and 15 bases at J, with 12 bases between. The CDR3 sequence is 11 residues long. The CDR3 coding sequence is TGTGCCAGCAGCTTCGGGGCCCGCTCGTTCTTC. Translated, it gives CASSFGARSFF.

The chain recombines TRBV11-2 with TRBJ2-1, with D possibly matching TRBD1 (5 bases). The CDR3 is 15 amino acids. V gave up 1 base and J gave up 8 bases, with 15 bases separating them. In germline, CDR1 is SGHAT, CDR2 FQNNGV. Written as DNA, the CDR3 is TGTGCCAGCAGCTTAGTATTTAGCCAGGGCGATGAGCAGTTCTTC. It encodes CASSLVFSQGDEQFF.

This clone has a single count. This chain joins TRBV9 and TRBJ2-1; 10 nucleotides line up with TRBD2. CDR3 size: 15 residues. Germline CDR1 and CDR2: SGDLS and YYNGEE. Unmatched junction bases numbered 4, after V lost 4 bases and J lost 3 bases. CDR3 in amino acids: CASSYASGSYNEQFF. The CDR3 bases are TGTGCCAGCAGCTACGCTAGCGGGAGCTACAATGAGCAGTTCTTC.

V gene TRBV19 combines with J gene TRBJ2-5; TRBD2 might be the D (6 bases). Trimming removed 3 bases at V and 9 bases at J, with 14 bases between. The CDR3 length is 13 residues. Germline V CDR1 and CDR2: LNHDA, SQIVND (reference sequence). CDR3 in DNA: TGTGCCAGTAGTATGGGTACAGGCGGGGCCCAGTACTTC. This translates into CASSMGTGGAQYF.

This chain connects TRBV7-8 to TRBJ2-3; D possibly matches TRBD1 or TRBD2 (6 bases each). Trimming cost V 1 base and J 3 bases, with 11 bases left between them. Germline lookup yields CDR1 SGHVS and CDR2 FQNEAQ. The CDR3 covers 15 residues. The CDR3 is CASSLGGAWTDTQYF. Written as DNA, the CDR3 is TGTGCCAGCAGCTTAGGGGGGGCATGGACAGATACGCAGTATTTT.

The CDR3 is CASSSGFATNEKLFF. The CDR3 DNA sequence: TGTGCCAGCAGCTCCGGATTTGCAACTAATGAAAAACTGTTTTTT. V gene TRBV11-2 combines with J gene TRBJ1-4; D is undetermined. Trimming pared 4 bases from V and 0 bases from J, leaving 9 bases between. The germline V gene has CDR1 SGHAT and CDR2 FQNNGV. This CDR3 has 15 residues.

The chain uses TRBV11-3 and TRBJ2-7; D unresolved. Germline V gives CDR1 SGHNT, CDR2 YENEEA. Trimming shortened V by 6 bases and J by 2 bases, and 14 bases separated the two germline ends. This CDR3 is 14 amino acids long. The DNA of the CDR3 is TGTGCCAGCAGACTCGACGGATCGCCCTACGAGCAGTACTTC. This codes for CASRLDGSPYEQYF. Using reference TRBV11-3 and TRBJ2-7 for the parts outside the CDR3, the full variable domain is EAGVVQSPRYKIIEKKQPVAFWCNPISGHNTLYWYLQNLGQGPELLIRYENEEAVDDSQLPKDRFSAERLKGVDSTLKIQPAELGDSAVYLCASRLDGSPYEQYFGPGTRLTVT.

The chain has TRBV11-2 and TRBJ2-7, with TRBD2 matching over 10 bases. V lost 1 base and J lost 6; bases outside the gene matches: 3. This CDR3 contains 14 residues. Germline CDR1 reads SGHAT; CDR2 reads FQNNGV. CDR3 in amino acids: CASSLGASGGEQYF. The CDR3 coding sequence is TGTGCCAGCAGCTTAGGGGCTAGCGGGGGCGAGCAGTACTTC.

This clone is a singleton in its sample. The chain combines TRBV9 with TRBJ2-1, with 13 bases lining up with TRBD2. Germline loops: CDR1 SGDLS, CDR2 YYNGEE. V trimming: 3 bases; J trimming: 7 bases; junction bases outside the gene matches: 7. The CDR3 contains 16 residues. CDR3 sequence reads: CASSAGLAGVYNEQFF. The CDR3 region has the DNA TGTGCCAGCAGCGCCGGACTAGCGGGAGTATATAATGAGCAGTTCTTC.

This rearrangement joins TRBV10-2 to TRBJ2-5; D unclear. The J call is in doubt because the DNA end fits TRBJ2-7 better. CDR3 length: 13 amino acids. Germline V gene lookup returns CDR1 WSHSY and CDR2 SAAADI. CDR3 DNA: TGCGCCAGCAGTCCAGCGCGCTCCTACGAGCAGTACTTC. It is translated as CASSPARSYEQYF.

The chain couples TRBV7-9 to TRBJ2-3; 7 bases agree with TRBD2. From germline, CDR1 is SEHNR and CDR2 FQNEAQ (reference sequence). V trimming: 5 bases; J trimming: 5 bases; junction bases outside the gene matches: 10. The CDR3 has 15 amino acids. The CDR3 coding sequence is TGTGCCAGCAGCGCCCTTCCTAGCGGAGGAGATACGCAGTATTTT. It translates to CASSALPSGGDTQYF.

This clone was detected once. The V call is TRBV2, the J call TRBJ2-7; D not resolved. There are 12 residues in the CDR3. The germline V gene encodes CDR1 SNHLY and CDR2 FYNNEI. V lost 7 bases to trimming and J lost 5 bases, with 12 bases between them. As DNA, the CDR3 is TGTGCCAGCAAGTGGGGTTCCCACGAGCAGTACTTC. This encodes CASKWGSHEQYF. Looking up the rest from reference TRBV2 and TRBJ2-7 gives the full variable domain: EPEVTQTPSHQVTQMGQEVILRCVPISNHLYFYWYRQILGQKVEFLVSFYNNEISEKSEIFDDQFSVERPDGSNFTLKIRSTKLEDSAMYFCASKWGSHEQYFGPGTRLTVT.

The chain employs TRBV25-1 and TRBJ1-2; TRBD1 might be the D (5 bases). Per the germline V gene, CDR1 is MGHDK and CDR2 is SYGVNS. This CDR3 region has 13 residues. The V and J ends lost 8 bases and 7 bases respectively, with 17 bases between them. The CDR3 region has the DNA TGTGCCAGCGGGGGGAGGCAGGGTGGTGGCTACACCTTC. This sequence encodes CASGGRQGGGYTF.